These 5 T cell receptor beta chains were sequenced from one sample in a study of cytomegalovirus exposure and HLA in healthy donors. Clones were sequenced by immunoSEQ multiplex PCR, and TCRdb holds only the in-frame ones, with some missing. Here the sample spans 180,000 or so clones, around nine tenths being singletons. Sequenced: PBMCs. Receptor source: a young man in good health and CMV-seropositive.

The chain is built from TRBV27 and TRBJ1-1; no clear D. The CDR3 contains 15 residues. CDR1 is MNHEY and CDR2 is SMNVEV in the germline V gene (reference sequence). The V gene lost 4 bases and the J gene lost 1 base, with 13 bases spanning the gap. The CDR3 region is CASSWAGQSNTEAFF. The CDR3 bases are TGTGCCAGCAGTTGGGCAGGCCAATCGAACACTGAAGCTTTCTTT.

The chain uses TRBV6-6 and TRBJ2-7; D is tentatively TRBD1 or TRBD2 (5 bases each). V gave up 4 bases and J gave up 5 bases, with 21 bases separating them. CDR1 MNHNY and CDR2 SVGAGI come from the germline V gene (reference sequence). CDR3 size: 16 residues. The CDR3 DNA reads TGTGCCAGCAGTTTCGGGACGGCCGCGAACCAGGACGAGCAGTACTTC. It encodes CASSFGTAANQDEQYF.

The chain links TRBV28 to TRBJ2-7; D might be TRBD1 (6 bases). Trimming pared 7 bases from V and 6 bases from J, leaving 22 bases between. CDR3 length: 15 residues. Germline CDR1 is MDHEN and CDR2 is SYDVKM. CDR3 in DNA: TGTGCCAGCACCGTCAATCAGGGAAGGGGGAGCGAGCAGTACTTC. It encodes CASTVNQGRGSEQYF.

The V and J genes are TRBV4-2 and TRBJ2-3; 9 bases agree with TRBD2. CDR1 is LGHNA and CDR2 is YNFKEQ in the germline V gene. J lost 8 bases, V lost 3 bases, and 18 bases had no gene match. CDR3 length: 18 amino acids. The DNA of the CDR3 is TGTGCCAGCAGCCACCGGGGACTGACTAGCGGAGATGTGGGTACGCAGTATTTT. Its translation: CASSHRGLTSGDVGTQYF.

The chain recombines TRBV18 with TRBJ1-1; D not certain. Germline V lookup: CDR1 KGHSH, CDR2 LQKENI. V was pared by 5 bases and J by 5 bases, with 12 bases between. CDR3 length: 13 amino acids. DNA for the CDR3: TGTGCCAGCTCAGATTTTTCGGAGACTGAAGCTTTCTTT. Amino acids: CASSDFSETEAFF.